This T cell receptor beta chain originates from a study of cytomegalovirus exposure and HLA in healthy donors. Study outcomes and limitations: Among the sequence variants, a highly shared cluster was likely an artifact of sequencing.

Germline V CDR1 and CDR2: MNHEY, SMNVEV (reference sequence). With V trimmed by 5 bases and J by 4 bases, 3 bases remained unmatched. This CDR3 region has 14 residues. The PCR made use of 60 Vbeta and 13 Jbeta primers. Only in-frame clones appear in the TCRdb table, and some are missing; sequencing was by immunoSEQ multiplex PCR. The sample lists about 170,000 clones, almost 80% seen once, with about 1% in the top ten. A note on this clone: Antigen specificity is unknown.

Sequenced input: PBMCs. This clonotype was sampled from a woman aged 45-65 years in good health and CMV-seropositive. The gene calls are TRBV27 and TRBJ2-1; 9 nucleotides align to TRBD1. The CDR3 protein is CASSQGQGYNEQFF. The DNA for the CDR3 is TGTGCCAGCAGTCAGGGACAGGGTTACAATGAGCAGTTCTTC.